The present T cell receptor (beta chain) was sequenced within a study of CD8+CD57+ T cells in acquired aplastic anemia. Between the trimmed V and J ends, which lost 5 bases and 2 bases, there was a span of 16 bases. Per germline, CDR1 SGDLS and CDR2 YYNGEE. The CDR3 length is 15 residues. This clonotype occurred many times. Genomic DNA constituted the template upon which TCR beta VDJ and CDR3 profiling was performed. TCRdb recomputed calls from the reads with MiXCR, one row per CDR3 protein. The data show around 220,000 distinct CDR3 sequences, roughly 53% seen once. Whoever was chosen for sequencing had shown CD8+CD57+ cell expansion by flow cytometry.

The sequencing input was sorted CD4+, CD8+, or CD8+CD57+ T cells (not recorded which) from PBMCs. This clonotype was obtained from a human donor with aplastic anemia. The chain employs TRBV9 and TRBJ2-5; maybe TRBD2 (6 bases). The CDR3, as DNA: TGTGCCAGCAGTCCAAATGGGACTCCGCAAGAGACCCAGTACTTC. It specifies CASSPNGTPQETQYF.